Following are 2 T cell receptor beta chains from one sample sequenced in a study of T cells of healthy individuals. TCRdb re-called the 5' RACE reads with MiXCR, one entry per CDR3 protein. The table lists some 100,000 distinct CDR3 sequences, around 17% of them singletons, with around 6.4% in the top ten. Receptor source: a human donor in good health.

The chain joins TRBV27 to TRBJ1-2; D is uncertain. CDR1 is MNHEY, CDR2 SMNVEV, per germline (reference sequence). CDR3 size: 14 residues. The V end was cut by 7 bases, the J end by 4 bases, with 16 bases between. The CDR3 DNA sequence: TGTGCCAGCACCCCCCGGACCCCAGGCTATGGCTACACCTTC. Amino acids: CASTPRTPGYGYTF.

CDR3 region: CSATPGRRYGYTF. The CDR3 region has the DNA TGCAGTGCTACTCCAGGGCGACGATATGGCTACACCTTC. The chain is built from TRBV20-1 and TRBJ1-2; D is possibly TRBD1 (5 bases). The CDR3 totals 13 residues. The V end was cut by 4 bases, the J end by 5 bases, with 14 bases between. Looked up from germline, CDR1 is DFQATT and CDR2 is SNEGSKA (reference sequence).